This TCR beta chain was observed in a study of somatic mutations in cytotoxic T cells in rheumatoid arthritis. Overall study findings and caveats: The study found that the largest CD8+ clone exceeded 20% of CD8+ cells in about an eighth of the roughly 60 patients. Statistical analysis of the slight TRBV07 underrepresentation in rheumatoid arthritis patients did not adjust for multiple comparisons.

The V gene's germline CDR1 is GTSNPN and CDR2 SVGIG (reference sequence). The V segment lost 3 bases and the J segment 7 bases; nucleotides outside the gene matches: 5. This CDR3 contains 15 residues. About this clone itself: Its antigen is as yet unknown.

The assay was immunoSEQ multiplex PCR, and TCRdb's table has in-frame clones only and misses some. The table shows around 20,000 clones, with 65% to 70% occurring only once. The chain carries TRBV30 and TRBJ2-1; 14 nucleotides match TRBD2. Sequenced sample: CD8+ T cells sorted from blood. This sequence originates from an adult with rheumatoid arthritis. The chain's CDR3 is CAWSETSGGVNEQFF. The CDR3 bases are TGTGCCTGGAGCGAGACTAGCGGGGGGGTAAATGAGCAGTTCTTC.